Listed here are 2 T cell receptor beta chains from one sample, sequenced in a study of OX40 agonist ivuxolimab in advanced cancers. Produced via immunoSEQ multiplex PCR; TCRdb's table is partial and in-frame only. The sample contains around 61,000 clones, 92% of which appear only once. Specimen: CD4+ or CD8+ T cells sorted from blood, collected in a trial of the OX40 agonist ivuxolimab. The source is an adult with an advanced solid tumor such as melanoma, head and neck, liver or kidney cancer.

The chain carries TRBV30 and TRBJ1-5, with TRBD1 as a possible D gene (5 bases). The V end was cut by 1 base, the J end by 6 bases, with 10 bases between. This CDR3 spans 13 amino acids. Germline CDR1 reads GTSNPN; CDR2 reads SVGIG (reference sequence). The CDR3 nucleotides are TGTGCCTGGAGTGCCCAGGGAATTCAGCCCCAGCATTTT. It yields the protein CAWSAQGIQPQHF.

V is TRBV28 and J is TRBJ2-7; possible D gene TRBD1, 6 bases. V was pared by 5 bases and J by 0 bases, with 20 bases between. This CDR3 region has 17 residues. Germline-derived CDR1 and CDR2 are MDHEN and SYDVKM. For the CDR3, the DNA is TGTGCCAGCAGTCCGGGTCCAAGGGGGAAAGACTCCTACGAGCAGTACTTC. Its translation is CASSPGPRGKDSYEQYF.